Listed below are T cell receptor beta chains from one sample, sequenced in a study of shared clonotypes between healthy human individuals. Clones were sequenced by immunoSEQ multiplex PCR, and TCRdb holds only the in-frame ones, with some missing. The table lists 98,000 or so clones, about 71% of them singletons. Sequenced input: memory CD8+ T cells sorted from blood. These receptors all come from a woman in her thirties in good health. Each CDR3 is given with its conserved first and last residue. The D gene is left open where the match is weak. Part of the rows lack a size; the others show once, few, many or a class for expanded clones.

clone_size	cdr3_length	d_call	v_call	j_call	cdr3_aa	cdr3_nt
.	14	.	TRBV25-1	TRBJ1-5	CASTSGEGNQPQHF	TGTGCCAGCACCTCCGGAGAGGGCAATCAGCCCCAGCATTTT
many	15	.	TRBV6-4	TRBJ2-3	CASSEGGGDTDTQYF	TGTGCCAGCAGTGAAGGGGGAGGGGACACAGATACGCAGTATTTT
.	13	.	TRBV10-3	TRBJ1-5	CAISDGGRGPQHF	TGTGCCATCAGTGATGGGGGGAGAGGGCCCCAGCATTTT
few	12	.	TRBV27	TRBJ2-7	CASFHSSYEQYF	TGTGCCAGCTTTCATAGCTCCTACGAGCAGTACTTC
.	16	.	TRBV4-1	TRBJ2-7	CASSQGRGGRSYEQYF	TGCGCCAGCAGCCAAGGGAGGGGAGGACGAAGTTACGAGCAGTACTTC
.	18	.	TRBV4-1	TRBJ1-3	CASSQVGSRLYSGNTIYF	TGCGCCAGCAGCCAAGTCGGTTCAAGACTTTACTCTGGAAACACCATATATTTT
.	15	.	TRBV6-1	TRBJ1-4	CASSEMGRQNEKLFF	TGTGCCAGCAGTGAAATGGGTCGACAGAATGAAAAACTGTTTTTT
.	14	.	TRBV18	TRBJ2-5	CASSVDNSRETQYF	TGTGCCAGCTCCGTCGACAATTCTCGAGAGACCCAGTACTTC
.	14	.	TRBV14	TRBJ2-3	CASSPYHRSDTQYF	TGTGCCAGCAGCCCCTACCACAGGTCAGATACGCAGTATTTT
.	14	TRBD1	TRBV18	TRBJ1-5	CASSHRGSNQPQHF	TGTGCCAGCTCCCACAGGGGGAGCAATCAGCCCCAGCATTTT
.	17	TRBD1	TRBV7-9	TRBJ2-7	CASKVFDGDRGSYEQYF	TGTGCCAGCAAAGTCTTCGATGGGGACAGAGGGTCCTACGAGCAGTACTTC
.	17	TRBD1	TRBV15	TRBJ2-2	CATSREATGAVTGELFF	TGTGCCACCAGCAGGGAAGCAACAGGGGCGGTCACCGGGGAGCTGTTTTTT
many	16	TRBD2	TRBV4-2	TRBJ2-3	CASSQGLAGGADTQYF	TGTGCCAGCAGCCAAGGACTAGCGGGAGGTGCGGATACGCAGTATTTT
.	16	TRBD1	TRBV27	TRBJ2-7	CASSLGIGQGVYEQYF	TGTGCCAGCAGTTTAGGGATTGGACAGGGGGTCTACGAGCAGTACTTC
.	13	TRBD2	TRBV9	TRBJ2-7	CASSLSGRSEQYF	TGTGCCAGCAGCCTTAGCGGGAGGAGCGAGCAGTACTTC
once	13	TRBD1	TRBV27	TRBJ2-7	CASSQGATYEQYF	TGTGCCAGCAGCCAGGGGGCCACCTACGAGCAGTACTTC
.	15	.	TRBV28	TRBJ1-1	CASSWTGERDTEAFF	TGTGCCAGCAGTTGGACCGGGGAGAGGGACACTGAAGCTTTCTTT
.	13	.	TRBV13	TRBJ2-7	CASSLGRSAEQYF	TGTGCCAGCAGCTTAGGCCGGTCCGCAGAACAGTACTTC
.	14	.	TRBV2	TRBJ1-1	CASRGGETVTEAFF	TGTGCCAGCAGGGGCGGAGAGACCGTCACTGAAGCTTTCTTT
.	15	TRBD1	TRBV6-5	TRBJ2-2	CASSTGTGTTGELFF	TGTGCCAGCAGTACCGGGACAGGGACTACCGGGGAGCTGTTTTTT
many	12	.	TRBV2	TRBJ1-1	CASSVTNTEAFF	TGTGCCAGCAGTGTGACTAACACTGAAGCTTTCTTT
.	11	.	TRBV27	TRBJ2-7	CASSLGYEQYF	TGTGCCAGCAGTTTGGGCTACGAGCAGTACTTC
few	11	.	TRBV7-9	TRBJ2-7	CASSATYEQYF	TGTGCCAGCAGCGCAACCTACGAGCAGTACTTC
.	13	TRBD1	TRBV18	TRBJ1-6	CAGSGQANSPLHF	TGTGCCGGGTCGGGACAGGCTAATTCACCCCTCCACTTT
.	13	.	TRBV27	TRBJ2-7	CASSSRPSYEQYF	TGTGCCAGCAGTTCGCGCCCGTCCTACGAGCAGTACTTC
.	15	TRBD1	TRBV11-3	TRBJ2-2	CASSTRDRNTGELFF	TGTGCCAGCAGCACCCGGGACAGGAACACCGGGGAGCTGTTTTTT
once	13	.	TRBV10-2	TRBJ1-2	CASSELGNYGYTF	TGCGCCAGCAGTGAACTCGGTAACTATGGCTACACCTTC
.	15	TRBD2	TRBV5-1	TRBJ2-1	CASSLGLADHNEQFF	TGCGCCAGCAGCTTGGGACTAGCGGACCACAATGAGCAGTTCTTC
.	15	.	TRBV19	TRBJ2-7	CASSPLYGVSYEQYF	TGTGCCAGTAGTCCCCTATACGGGGTTTCCTACGAGCAGTACTTC
.	16	.	TRBV4-1	TRBJ2-7	CASSQQAGTDIYEQYF	TGCGCCAGCAGCCAACAAGCCGGGACGGATATATACGAGCAGTACTTC
.	17	TRBD1	TRBV4-1	TRBJ1-3	CASSHQHRTGVGNTIYF	TGCGCCAGCAGCCACCAGCATCGGACAGGGGTTGGAAACACCATATATTTT
.	14	.	TRBV4-1	TRBJ1-2	CASSPLAAPGGYTF	TGCGCCAGCAGCCCCCTGGCGGCCCCCGGGGGCTACACCTTC
.	12	.	TRBV28	TRBJ2-7	CASSLWGYEQYF	TGTGCCAGCAGTTTGTGGGGTTACGAGCAGTACTTC
many	14	.	TRBV9	TRBJ2-5	CASSRMTDQETQYF	TGTGCCAGCAGCCGTATGACAGACCAAGAGACCCAGTACTTC
once	16	.	TRBV19	TRBJ1-5	CASSVRLGHSNQPQHF	TGTGCCAGTAGCGTCCGCTTGGGGCATAGCAATCAGCCCCAGCATTTT
.	13	.	TRBV10-3	TRBJ2-7	CASSVASEYEQYF	TGTGCCTCTAGCGTGGCTAGCGAATACGAGCAGTACTTC
many	16	TRBD2	TRBV19	TRBJ2-5	CASSPRTSSGQETQYF	TGTGCCAGTAGTCCTAGGACTAGTTCTGGCCAAGAGACCCAGTACTTC
.	13	.	TRBV6-4	TRBJ2-7	CASSDSDEGEQYF	TGTGCCAGCAGTGACTCGGATGAAGGCGAGCAGTACTTC
.	15	.	TRBV28	TRBJ1-3	CASSLWGSPGNTIYF	TGTGCCAGCAGTTTATGGGGGTCCCCAGGAAACACCATATATTTT
.	15	TRBD2	TRBV7-9	TRBJ2-1	CASSLGASGYNEQFF	TGTGCCAGCAGCTTAGGGGCTAGCGGATACAATGAGCAGTTCTTC
.	12	.	TRBV28	TRBJ1-1	CASSPTHPSAFF	TGTGCCAGCAGTCCGACCCACCCGTCGGCTTTCTTT
.	15	.	TRBV5-6	TRBJ2-1	CASSLLSTLGNEQFF	TGTGCCAGCAGCCTACTTTCCACACTGGGGAATGAGCAGTTCTTC
.	14	.	TRBV5-1	TRBJ2-3	CASSLVLTTDTQYF	TGCGCCAGCAGCTTGGTCTTGACTACAGATACGCAGTATTTT
.	12	TRBD1	TRBV9	TRBJ1-2	CASTQQGGGYTF	TGTGCCAGCACCCAGCAGGGGGGAGGCTACACCTTC
.	13	.	TRBV2	TRBJ1-1	CASSETDRAEAFF	TGTGCCAGCAGTGAAACAGACCGGGCGGAAGCTTTCTTT
.	14	.	TRBV29-1	TRBJ2-7	CSVEDGQGLHEQYF	TGCAGCGTTGAAGATGGGCAGGGGTTGCACGAGCAGTACTTC
.	15	TRBD1	TRBV28	TRBJ1-1	CASSFGDSQSSEAFF	TGTGCCAGCAGTTTCGGGGACAGTCAATCATCTGAAGCTTTCTTT
.	15	TRBD2	TRBV5-1	TRBJ2-4	CASSPGLARKNIQYF	TGCGCCAGCAGCCCCGGACTAGCCCGGAAAAACATTCAGTACTTC
.	16	TRBD1	TRBV6-1	TRBJ2-6	CASSETGTTGANVLTF	TGTGCCAGCAGTGAGACAGGGACCACTGGGGCCAACGTCCTGACTTTC
.	14	.	TRBV19	TRBJ1-5	CASSSRDSNQPQHF	TGTGCCAGTAGTTCCAGGGATAGCAATCAGCCCCAGCATTTT
.	17	.	TRBV5-4	TRBJ1-1	CASSLNLRGGENTEAFF	TGTGCCAGCAGCTTGAACTTACGGGGAGGGGAGAACACTGAAGCTTTCTTT